These 29 T cell receptor beta chains were all obtained from the same sample, sequenced in a study of cytomegalovirus exposure and HLA in healthy donors. PCR used 60 Vbeta primers and 13 Jbeta primers. Data came from immunoSEQ multiplex PCR; TCRdb stores just in-frame clones and leaves some out. The sample contains around 55,000 clones, around 79% of which appear only once. The material sequenced was PBMCs. These receptors came from a female donor in good health and CMV-seronegative.

This rearrangement joins TRBV19 to TRBJ2-4, with D unclear. V was trimmed by 5 bases and J by 0 bases, leaving 20 bases between them. Looked up from germline, CDR1 is LNHDA and CDR2 is SQIVND (reference sequence). This CDR3 region has 18 residues. CDR3 region: CASSPPKFYFSAKNIQYF. The CDR3 DNA is TGTGCCAGTAGTCCCCCAAAGTTCTACTTCTCAGCCAAAAACATTCAGTACTTC.

The chain joins TRBV9 to TRBJ2-7; possibly TRBD1 for D (5 bases). Deletions cut 2 bases from V and 0 bases from J, with 12 bases between. CDR3 length: 15 amino acids. CDR1 SGDLS and CDR2 YYNGEE come from the germline V gene. The CDR3: CASSVSGQSSYEQYF. In nucleotides, the CDR3 is TGTGCCAGCAGCGTTTCAGGGCAAAGCTCCTACGAGCAGTACTTC. The full variable domain, completed using reference TRBV9 and TRBJ2-7, is DSGVTQTPKHLITATGQRVTLRCSPRSGDLSVYWYQQSLDQGLQFLIQYYNGEERAKGNILERFSAQQFPDLHSELNLSSLELGDSALYFCASSVSGQSSYEQYFGPGTRLTVT.

The chain links TRBV19 to TRBJ1-2; the D gene is possibly TRBD1 (6 bases). The CDR3 has 14 amino acids. The V gene's germline CDR1 is LNHDA and CDR2 SQIVND (reference sequence). V lost 4 bases to trimming and J lost 0 bases, with 9 bases between them. DNA for the CDR3: TGTGCCAGTAGTAAGACAGGATCTAACTATGGCTACACCTTC. Protein sequence: CASSKTGSNYGYTF.

The CDR3 DNA reads as TGCGCCAGCAGCCAAGATTATGACAGAAGCAGAGTAACTGAAGCTTTCTTT. Encoded protein: CASSQDYDRSRVTEAFF. The chain combines TRBV4-1 with TRBJ1-1, with D possibly TRBD1 on 5 matching bases. CDR1 is MGHRA and CDR2 is YSYEKL in the germline V gene. Trimming stripped 0 bases from V and 5 bases from J, with 19 bases between. This CDR3 spans 17 amino acids.

This rearrangement joins TRBV10-3 to TRBJ1-5; 9 nucleotides align to TRBD1. V lost 0 bases and J lost 6; bases outside the gene matches: 12. This CDR3 has 18 residues. In germline, CDR1 is ENHRY, CDR2 SYGVKD. This CDR3 is CAISESMGLQGASQPQHF. CDR3 DNA sequence: TGTGCCATCAGTGAGTCGATGGGCCTACAGGGGGCGAGTCAGCCCCAGCATTTT.

This clone was detected once. The DNA of the CDR3 is TGTGCCAGCTCACAGAATGCGGGCTTTGCAGATACGCAGTATTTT. Protein: CASSQNAGFADTQYF. The J gene is TRBJ2-3, the V gene TRBV18; D might be TRBD2 (5 bases). Germline V gene data show CDR1 as KGHSH and CDR2 as LQKENI. This CDR3 spans 15 amino acids. With 4 bases removed from V and 4 bases from J, the gap between germline ends came to 15 bases. The whole variable domain, remainder taken from reference TRBV18 and TRBJ2-3, is NAGVMQNPRHLVRRRGQEARLRCSPMKGHSHVYWYRQLPEEGLKFMVYLQKENIIDESGMPKERFSAEFPKEGPSILRIQQVVRGDSAAYFCASSQNAGFADTQYFGPGTRLTVL.

V is TRBV13 and J is TRBJ2-5, with D possibly being TRBD1 (5 bases). Germline V gives CDR1 PRHDT, CDR2 FYEKMQ (reference sequence). The ends were cut back, 5 bases at V and 2 bases at J, with 12 bases in the middle. CDR3 length equals 14 residues. The CDR3 nucleotides read TGTGCCAGCAGCCCCGGACACCTACAAGAGACCCAGTACTTC. Its translation is CASSPGHLQETQYF.

The V call is TRBV11-2, the J call TRBJ2-3, with D tentatively TRBD1 (5 bases). Trimming cost V 9 bases and J 0 bases, with 13 bases left between them. Germline loops: CDR1 SGHAT, CDR2 FQNNGV. CDR3 length: 14 amino acids. CDR3 DNA: TGTGCCAGTAGGGCGCCAGGGAGCACAGATACGCAGTATTTT. Protein: CASRAPGSTDTQYF. The full variable domain, with the rest looked up from reference TRBV11-2 and TRBJ2-3, is EAGVAQSPRYKIIEKRQSVAFWCNPISGHATLYWYQQILGQGPKLLIQFQNNGVVDDSQLPKDRFSAERLKGVDSTLKIQPAKLEDSAVYLCASRAPGSTDTQYFGPGTRLTVL.

This clone has a single count. The V gene is TRBV7-3, the J gene TRBJ2-7, with D unclear. The germline gives CDR1 SGHTA, CDR2 FQGTGA. Trimming pared 0 bases from V and 3 bases from J, leaving 6 bases between. This CDR3 contains 13 residues. The CDR3 DNA follows: TGTGCCAGCAGCTTAACCGGCGGCTACGAGCAGTACTTC. Protein: CASSLTGGYEQYF.

The chain joins TRBV2 to TRBJ2-7; weak D call: TRBD2 (5 bases). CDR1 is SNHLY, CDR2 FYNNEI, per germline. Between the trimmed V and J ends, which lost 4 bases and 3 bases, there was a span of 13 bases. This CDR3 spans 14 amino acids. The CDR3 loop is CASSVGTSHYEQYF. The CDR3 nucleotides read TGTGCCAGCAGTGTCGGTACTAGTCACTACGAGCAGTACTTC. The full variable domain, its missing parts supplied by reference TRBV2 and TRBJ2-7, is EPEVTQTPSHQVTQMGQEVILRCVPISNHLYFYWYRQILGQKVEFLVSFYNNEISEKSEIFDDQFSVERPDGSNFTLKIRSTKLEDSAMYFCASSVGTSHYEQYFGPGTRLTVT.

This clone appeared once. This chain joins TRBV6-5 and TRBJ2-5, with D hard to call. This CDR3 contains 14 residues. CDR1 and CDR2 (germline): MNHEY, SVGAGI. Trimming shortened V by 6 bases and J by 4 bases, and 15 bases separated the two germline ends. CDR3 sequence: CASSLVGVGETQYF. The CDR3 nucleotides read TGTGCCAGCAGCCTCGTCGGAGTGGGAGAGACCCAGTACTTC.

The rearrangement links TRBV5-1 to TRBJ2-1, with a weak D call TRBD1 (6 bases). Germline CDR1 and CDR2: SGHRS and YFSETQ. V was trimmed by 4 bases and J by 1 base, leaving 12 bases between them. The CDR3 loop spans 15 amino acids. CDR3 amino acids: CASSALQGSYNEQFF. The CDR3 nucleotides are TGCGCCAGCAGCGCGCTACAGGGTTCCTACAATGAGCAGTTCTTC.

This chain links TRBV5-4 with TRBJ2-3, with TRBD2 matching 10 bases. The germline gives CDR1 SGHNT, CDR2 YYREEE (reference sequence). V lost 6 bases, J lost 2 bases, and 3 bases stayed unmatched. The CDR3 runs to 14 residues. CDR3 sequence: CASTLAGVTDTQYF. DNA for the CDR3: TGTGCCAGCACCCTAGCGGGAGTCACAGATACGCAGTATTTT.

This clone has just one count. V is TRBV28 and J is TRBJ1-6, with TRBD1 identical over 8 bases. Looked up from germline, CDR1 is MDHEN and CDR2 is SYDVKM. The CDR3 consists of 17 residues. The V and J ends lost 2 bases and 0 bases, in that order; junction bases with no gene match: 3. CDR3 protein: CASSLNRGSSYNSPLHF. The CDR3 DNA reads as TGTGCCAGCAGTTTAAACAGGGGGAGCTCCTATAATTCACCCCTCCACTTT.

V gene TRBV2 combines with J gene TRBJ1-4, with TRBD1 matching over 8 bases. This CDR3 has 14 residues. CDR1 and CDR2 (germline): SNHLY, FYNNEI. J gave up 6 bases and V 1 base, and 1 base lay outside the gene matches. The CDR3 here is CASSEDRGDEKLFF. The DNA of the CDR3 is TGTGCCAGCAGTGAAGACAGGGGGGATGAAAAACTGTTTTTT.

The chain couples TRBV10-3 to TRBJ1-5; a possible D gene is TRBD1 (5 bases). Trimming took 0 bases from V and 3 from J, leaving 21 bases between them. The length of the CDR3 is 19 residues. The germline V gene encodes CDR1 ENHRY and CDR2 SYGVKD. CDR3 DNA sequence: TGTGCCATCAGTGAGTCGGGCTTTGACAGAGCAAAGATCAATCAGCCCCAGCATTTT. Amino acid sequence: CAISESGFDRAKINQPQHF.

The CDR3 DNA reads as TGTGCCAGCAGCTCCCTGAGCGGACAGGTTAACACTGAAGCTTTCTTT. Its translation: CASSSLSGQVNTEAFF. The chain couples TRBV28 to TRBJ1-1; the match to TRBD1 covers 7 bases. The CDR3 is 16 amino acids. Germline-derived CDR1 and CDR2 are MDHEN and SYDVKM. The V and J ends lost 6 bases and 2 bases, in that order; junction bases with no gene match: 12.

The rearrangement links TRBV6-6 to TRBJ1-1; 10 bases match TRBD1. The CDR3 consists of 14 residues. Germline V lookup: CDR1 MNHNY, CDR2 SVGAGI (reference sequence). Trimming cost V 6 bases and J 6 bases; bases outside gene matches: 7. CDR3 protein: CASRRRQGASEAFF. The CDR3 nucleotides read TGTGCCAGCAGGAGACGACAGGGGGCCTCTGAAGCTTTCTTT.

V is TRBV7-2 and J is TRBJ2-1; no firm D call. This CDR3 contains 15 residues. In germline, CDR1 is SGHTA, CDR2 FQGNSA. Trimming stripped 4 bases from V and 2 bases from J, with 12 bases between. This CDR3 is CASSSVIPAYNEQFF. In nucleotides, the CDR3 is TGTGCCAGCAGCTCCGTTATTCCTGCCTACAATGAGCAGTTCTTC.

This clone occurred once. The V and J genes are TRBV7-6 and TRBJ2-5; 11 bases are shared with TRBD1. The DNA end is more similar to TRBJ2-7, so the J call may be wrong. Germline V gene data show CDR1 as SGHVS and CDR2 as FNYEAQ. The CDR3 runs 13 residues. This CDR3 is CASSLGTGGEQYF. CDR3 sequence (DNA): TGTGCCAGCAGCCTAGGGACAGGGGGCGAGCAGTACTTC.

The gene calls are TRBV9 and TRBJ2-5; 8 nucleotides agree with TRBD2. The CDR3 contains 15 residues. V trimming: 0 bases; J trimming: 4 bases; junction bases outside the gene matches: 5. In germline, CDR1 is SGDLS, CDR2 YYNGEE. CDR3 protein: CASSVEPAGAETQYF. The CDR3 DNA reads as TGTGCCAGCAGCGTAGAACCAGCGGGAGCAGAGACCCAGTACTTC.

The rearrangement uses TRBV4-2 and TRBJ1-2; 12 nucleotides line up with TRBD1. The CDR3 runs 16 residues. Germline loops: CDR1 LGHNA, CDR2 YNFKEQ. The V segment lost 4 bases and the J segment 3 bases; nucleotides outside the gene matches: 6. The CDR3, as DNA: TGTGCCAGCAGCCCCCGGGACAGGGGGCTTGACTATGGCTACACCTTC. Its translation is CASSPRDRGLDYGYTF.

The chain joins TRBV7-9 to TRBJ1-4; a weak D match, TRBD1 (5 bases). The germline CDR1 and CDR2 sequences are SEHNR and FQNEAQ (reference sequence). V was pared by 5 bases and J by 8 bases, with 15 bases between. The CDR3 consists of 14 residues. CDR3 DNA: TGTGCCAGCAGCCACAGGTCCGCTGAGGAAAAACTGTTTTTT. This translates into CASSHRSAEEKLFF. Full variable domain (rest looked up from reference TRBV7-9 and TRBJ1-4): DTGVSQNPRHKITKRGQNVTFRCDPISEHNRLYWYRQTLGQGPEFLTYFQNEAQLEKSRLLSDRFSAERPKGSFSTLEIQRTEQGDSAMYLCASSHRSAEEKLFFGSGTQLSVL.

This clone was recorded only once. The V gene is TRBV7-2, the J gene TRBJ2-3; 9 bases line up with TRBD2. This CDR3 has 18 residues. CDR1 is SGHTA and CDR2 is FQGNSA in the germline V gene. V was clipped by 2 bases and J by 5 bases; unmatched bases: 14. The DNA for the CDR3 is TGTGCCAGCAGCTTAAAGGCGTCTAGCGGGGCCCGGGGAGATACGCAGTATTTT. This gives the protein CASSLKASSGARGDTQYF.

The chain has TRBV5-6 and TRBJ2-7; possibly TRBD2 for D (5 bases). The CDR3 extends over 16 amino acids. Per the germline V gene, CDR1 is SGHDT and CDR2 is YYEEEE. V lost 0 bases to trimming and J lost 4 bases, with 17 bases between them. Here the CDR3 reads CASSLAGVRLSYEQYF. CDR3 in DNA: TGTGCCAGCAGCTTGGCCGGGGTCAGGTTATCTTACGAGCAGTACTTC.

The CDR3 region is CASSEALSRGANEQFF. CDR3 DNA sequence: TGTGCCAGCAGTGAAGCGCTTTCGCGGGGGGCCAATGAGCAGTTCTTC. This chain links TRBV6-1 with TRBJ2-1, with TRBD2 matching over 8 bases. The CDR3 is 16 residues long. Trimming cost V 0 bases and J 6 bases; bases outside gene matches: 7. The germline V gene encodes CDR1 MNHNS and CDR2 SASEGT.

This clone was observed once. V usage is TRBV10-3 and J usage is TRBJ2-4; TRBD2 matches 7 bases. V dropped 10 bases and J dropped 0; count of bases not matched to a gene: 6. The germline V gene has CDR1 ENHRY and CDR2 SYGVKD. The CDR3 runs to 14 residues. The CDR3 here is CATSSGLAKNIQYF. CDR3 DNA: TGTGCCACCTCTAGCGGACTAGCCAAAAACATTCAGTACTTC.

The chain employs TRBV29-1 and TRBJ2-1; perhaps TRBD2 as D (5 bases). With 7 bases removed from V and 3 bases from J, the gap between germline ends came to 16 bases. Germline loops: CDR1 SQVTM, CDR2 ANQGSEA. The CDR3 spans 14 residues. CDR3 bases: TGCAGCGGAGTCCTCGGGAATTACTACAATGAGCAGTTCTTC. As protein: CSGVLGNYYNEQFF.

V and J are TRBV7-2 and TRBJ2-1; 8 nucleotides line up with TRBD2. This CDR3 contains 15 residues. Per germline, CDR1 SGHTA and CDR2 FQGNSA. With 3 bases clipped from V and 9 bases from J, the junction kept 10 bases outside the gene matches. The CDR3 region is CASSFPGTRGGEQFF. The CDR3 nucleotides are TGTGCCAGCAGCTTCCCCGGGACTAGGGGGGGTGAGCAGTTCTTC.